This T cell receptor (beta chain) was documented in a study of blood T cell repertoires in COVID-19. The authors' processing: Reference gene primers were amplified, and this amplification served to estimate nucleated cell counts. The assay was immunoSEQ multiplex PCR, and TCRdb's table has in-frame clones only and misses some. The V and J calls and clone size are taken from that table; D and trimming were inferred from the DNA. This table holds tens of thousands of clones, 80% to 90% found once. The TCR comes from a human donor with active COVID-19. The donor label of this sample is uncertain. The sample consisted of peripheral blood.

The CDR3 reads CAWSMAPREGNTIYF. As DNA, the CDR3 is TGTGCCTGGAGTATGGCTCCCCGGGAGGGAAACACCATATATTTT. The chain is built from TRBV30 and TRBJ1-3; no reliable D call. The V gene lost 2 bases and the J gene lost 4 bases, with 15 bases spanning the gap. Germline V lookup: CDR1 GTSNPN, CDR2 SVGIG (reference sequence). The CDR3 extends over 15 amino acids. The variable domain in full, completed from reference TRBV30 and TRBJ1-3, reads SQTIHQWPATLVQPVGSPLSLECTVEGTSNPNLYWYRQAAGRGLQLLFYSVGIGQISSEVPQNLSASRPQDRQFILSSKKLLLSDSGFYLCAWSMAPREGNTIYFGEGSWLTVV.